Following are 11 T cell receptor beta chains from one sample sequenced in a study of naive and memory T cell subsets. Both TRBC1 and TRBC2 were covered by a beta constant-region primer of two equimolar oligonucleotides. The ligated cDNA underwent four PCR rounds using SP2 and nested alpha and beta constant-region primers. TCRdb recomputed calls from the UMI-ligation and nested PCR reads with MiXCR, one row per CDR3 protein. The sample yields 80,000 or so distinct CDR3 sequences, 9% to 9.5% seen once. Sequencing was done on a sample of naive CD8+ T cells from blood. The receptors come from a human donor in good health.

This clonotype was recorded a few times. The chain is built from TRBV29-1 and TRBJ2-1; D is unresolved. V lost 5 bases and J 5 bases, leaving 4 bases between the germline ends. This CDR3 spans 10 amino acids. In germline, CDR1 is SQVTM, CDR2 ANQGSEA. CDR3 nucleotide sequence: TGCAGCGTTTCTCACAATGAGCAGTTCTTC. This gives the protein CSVSHNEQFF.

The V gene is TRBV6-1, the J gene TRBJ2-3; no clear D. CDR3 length: 9 amino acids. V was trimmed by 8 bases and J by 4 bases, leaving 1 base between them. The germline gives CDR1 MNHNS, CDR2 SASEGT. CDR3: CASADTQYF. The CDR3 coding sequence is TGTGCCAGCGCAGATACGCAGTATTTT.

The chain uses TRBV5-1 and TRBJ2-7; TRBD2 agrees at 15 bases. Trimming at V came to 5 bases and at J to 6 bases, leaving 9 bases not matched to a gene. The CDR3 consists of 16 residues. Germline CDR1 and CDR2: SGHRS and YFSETQ. The CDR3 loop reads CASSGGLAGGQLEQYF. The DNA of the CDR3 is TGCGCCAGCAGTGGAGGACTAGCGGGAGGGCAGCTCGAGCAGTACTTC.

There are many counts of this clonotype. V gene TRBV7-9 combines with J gene TRBJ1-1; TRBD1 matches 7 bases. The CDR3 runs to 15 residues. V was pared by 5 bases and J by 1 base, with 7 bases of the junction left unmatched. Germline CDR1 SEHNR, CDR2 FQNEAQ (reference sequence). Written as DNA, the CDR3 is TGTGCCAGCAGCCTAAGACAGGGACCGAACACTGAAGCTTTCTTT. Encoded protein: CASSLRQGPNTEAFF.

This clonotype has just a few counts. This chain links TRBV7-9 with TRBJ2-3; D is possibly TRBD1 (5 bases). Germline V gene data show CDR1 as SEHNR and CDR2 as FQNEAQ (reference sequence). This CDR3 is 16 amino acids long. The V gene lost 5 bases and the J gene lost 0 bases, with 15 bases spanning the gap. The CDR3 protein is CASSPRVGRSTDTQYF. CDR3 coding DNA: TGTGCCAGCAGCCCGCGCGTGGGGCGCAGCACAGATACGCAGTATTTT.

The table lists this clonotype with many counts. The chain couples TRBV13 to TRBJ2-7, with D tentatively TRBD1 (5 bases). The CDR3 loop spans 15 amino acids. The germline V gene has CDR1 PRHDT and CDR2 FYEKMQ (reference sequence). The V gene lost 7 bases and the J gene lost 5 bases, with 21 bases spanning the gap. In nucleotides, the CDR3 is TGTGCCAGCACCGTCCAAGGGGCAGAAGTCCACGAGCAGTACTTC. Encoded protein: CASTVQGAEVHEQYF.

This chain joins TRBV4-1 and TRBJ2-5, with D tentatively TRBD2 (6 bases). CDR3 length: 17 residues. Germline CDR1 is MGHRA and CDR2 is YSYEKL. The germline V and J ends were trimmed by 3 bases and 0 bases, with 17 bases remaining between them. CDR3 residues: CASSQDHSGVHQETQYF. In DNA, the CDR3 is TGCGCCAGCAGCCAGGATCATAGCGGCGTCCACCAAGAGACCCAGTACTTC.

The chain is built from TRBV6-5 and TRBJ2-1, with 7 bases that match TRBD2. This CDR3 has 14 amino acids. Germline CDR1 is MNHEY and CDR2 is SVGAGI. With 4 bases clipped from V and 4 bases from J, the junction kept 4 bases outside the gene matches. CDR3 in DNA: TGTGCCAGCAGTTTCTCAGCGGGGTACAATGAGCAGTTCTTC. Amino acids: CASSFSAGYNEQFF.

There are many counts of this clonotype. This chain connects TRBV12-5 to TRBJ1-2; 7 bases fit TRBD1. V shed 6 bases and J 6 bases; nucleotides not matched to a gene: 1. CDR1 and CDR2 (germline): LGHNT, FRNRAP. The CDR3 consists of 11 residues. The CDR3 region has the DNA TGTGCTAGTGGGCAGGGGGATGGCTACACCTTC. Its translation is CASGQGDGYTF.

This clonotype was seen many times. The chain uses TRBV7-9 and TRBJ2-3, with D possibly being TRBD2 (6 bases). Trimming shortened V by 7 bases and J by 7 bases, and 21 bases separated the two germline ends. The germline CDR1 and CDR2 sequences are SEHNR and FQNEAQ (reference sequence). The CDR3 is made up of 15 amino acids. The chain's CDR3 is CASTPGGVNHYTQYF. CDR3 DNA: TGTGCCAGCACCCCCGGGGGAGTTAATCATTATACGCAGTATTTT.

The table lists this clonotype with many counts. The chain couples TRBV6-2 or TRBV6-3 to TRBJ2-1; 9 bases agree with TRBD1. V was pared by 4 bases and J by 10 bases, with 8 bases of the junction left unmatched. Germline values: CDR1 MNHEY, CDR2 SVGEGT. CDR3 length: 14 amino acids. The CDR3 sequence is CASSFSGTGSEQFF. The CDR3 DNA sequence: TGTGCCAGCAGTTTCTCCGGGACAGGGTCAGAGCAGTTCTTC.